The present TCR beta chain was sequenced within a study of blood T cells in healthy people across ages. Study-level points and caveats: CMV status of donors was unknown, possibly confounding expanded clonotype changes.

Primed by a sample-barcoded 5' primer and a J-beta primer mix, a second PCR proceeded for about 7 to 12 cycles. Using its own MiXCR run on the 5' RACE reads, TCRdb lists one record per CDR3 protein. This sample has some 920,000 distinct CDR3 sequences, with roughly 51% found just once. There are 14 residues in the CDR3. The germline CDR1 and CDR2 sequences are SGHTA and FQGTGA. V was trimmed by 4 bases and J by 1 base, leaving 11 bases between them. Worth noting for this clonotype: Its antigen is unknown.

At least 6 million PBMCs were isolated per sample. The sequencing sample was made of blood. V usage is TRBV7-3 and J usage is TRBJ2-7; the D call may be TRBD1 or TRBD2 (5 bases each). This clonotype was sampled from a woman in her sixties in good health. The CDR3 DNA is TGTGCCAGCAGCTGGGACGGATGGTCCTACGAGCAGTACTTC. Amino acids: CASSWDGWSYEQYF.